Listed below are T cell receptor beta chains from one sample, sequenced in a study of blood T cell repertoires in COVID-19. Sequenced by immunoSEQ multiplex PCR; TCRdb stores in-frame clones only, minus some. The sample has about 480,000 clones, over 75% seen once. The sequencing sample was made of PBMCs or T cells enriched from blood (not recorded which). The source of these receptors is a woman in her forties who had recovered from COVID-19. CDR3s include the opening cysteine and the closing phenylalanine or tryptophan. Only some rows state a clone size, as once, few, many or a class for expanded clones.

CASSFAGQETQYF | TRBV12-3/TRBV12-4 | once | TRBJ2-5
CASSEDFWTANQPQHF | TRBV2 | once | TRBJ1-5
CASSIGRGGYTF | TRBV19 | . | TRBJ1-2
CASSLTTGAVYYEQYF | TRBV27 | . | TRBJ2-7
CASSQPQRGAAKNIQYF | TRBV4-2 | . | TRBJ2-4
CASSPSAGGSAGEAFF | TRBV5-1 | . | TRBJ1-1
CATKRAGSDTQYF | TRBV19 | . | TRBJ2-3
CASSYADRGSGNTIYF | TRBV19 | . | TRBJ1-3
CAISEDPRNEKLFF | TRBV10-3 | . | TRBJ1-4
CASSLAGLRQPQHF | TRBV11-2 | . | TRBJ1-5
CASTADTEAFF | TRBV2 | . | TRBJ1-1
CASGFTQGREQDEQYF | TRBV12-5 | . | TRBJ2-7
CASSFTGAGEQYF | TRBV12-3/TRBV12-4 | . | TRBJ2-7
CASSQDLPFYSGSDNEQFF | TRBV4-1 | . | TRBJ2-1
CASSFDRGAEAFF | TRBV7-2 | . | TRBJ1-1
CASSGLNRGVTGELFF | TRBV19 | . | TRBJ2-2
CASSGGQGATEAFF | TRBV18 | once | TRBJ1-1
CASSLQGAGETQYF | TRBV5-6 | . | TRBJ2-5
CASSPPGGSTDTQYF | TRBV11-1 | . | TRBJ2-3
CATSSGPRGDTQYF | TRBV15 | once | TRBJ2-3
CASSEYEVDEKLFF | TRBV25-1 | once | TRBJ1-4
CASSLRTTQETQYF | TRBV5-1 | . | TRBJ2-5
CASSLAHGTRDAYEQYF | TRBV7-8 | . | TRBJ2-7
CASSEFTGLSPLHF | TRBV25-1 | . | TRBJ1-6
CASRARGPSGNTIYF | TRBV6-5 | . | TRBJ1-3
CASSPGVREGPGELFF | TRBV11-2 | . | TRBJ2-2
CASSQRGPGTGGNQPQHF | TRBV4-2 | few | TRBJ1-5
CASSLQGQAITEAFF | TRBV27 | . | TRBJ1-1
CASSIPFRQGGNQPQHF | TRBV19 | . | TRBJ1-5
CASSETLNGEQFF | TRBV6-1 | once | TRBJ2-1
CASSLEGEYSGYIQYF | TRBV5-4 | few | TRBJ2-4
CASSRPEGIGGMNTEAFF | TRBV7-8 | . | TRBJ1-1
CASSLTGRTEAFF | TRBV5-1 | . | TRBJ1-1
CASSPGGIRYGYTF | TRBV19 | . | TRBJ1-2
CASSPSGGSSYEQYF | TRBV5-1 | . | TRBJ2-7
CASSIDTPQVPGNTIYF | TRBV19 | . | TRBJ1-3
CASSESPLNEAFF | TRBV2 | once | TRBJ1-1
CASRGGGSYNEQFF | TRBV7-2 | . | TRBJ2-1
CASRAGTGMSTEAFF | TRBV5-1 | . | TRBJ1-1
CASSRTGNYNEQFF | TRBV3-1/TRBV3-2 | . | TRBJ2-1
CASSNRDRDNSPLHF | TRBV5-6 | few | TRBJ1-6
CASSFTGTGVGNIQYF | TRBV7-2 | . | TRBJ2-4